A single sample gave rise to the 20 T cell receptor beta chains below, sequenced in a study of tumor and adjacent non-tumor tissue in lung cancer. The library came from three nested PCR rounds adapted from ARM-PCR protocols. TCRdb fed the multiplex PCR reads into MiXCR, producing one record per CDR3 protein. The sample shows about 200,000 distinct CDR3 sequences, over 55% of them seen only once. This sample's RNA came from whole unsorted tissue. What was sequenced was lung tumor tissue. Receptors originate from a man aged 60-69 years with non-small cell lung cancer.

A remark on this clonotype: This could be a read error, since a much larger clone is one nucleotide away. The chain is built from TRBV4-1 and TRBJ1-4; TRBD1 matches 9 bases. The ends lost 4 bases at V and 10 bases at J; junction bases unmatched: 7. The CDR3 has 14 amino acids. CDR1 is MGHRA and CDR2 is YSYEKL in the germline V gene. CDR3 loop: CASSPRTGDAKLFF. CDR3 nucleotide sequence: TGCGCCAGCAGCCCCCGGACAGGGGATGCAAAACTGTTTTTT.

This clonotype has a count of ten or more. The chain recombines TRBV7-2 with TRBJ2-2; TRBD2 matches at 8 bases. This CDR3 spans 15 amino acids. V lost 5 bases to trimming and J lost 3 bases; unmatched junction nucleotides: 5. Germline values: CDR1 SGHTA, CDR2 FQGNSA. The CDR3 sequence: CASSGGGLYTGELFF. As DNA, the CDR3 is TGTGCCAGCAGCGGCGGGGGGCTCTACACCGGGGAGCTGTTTTTT.

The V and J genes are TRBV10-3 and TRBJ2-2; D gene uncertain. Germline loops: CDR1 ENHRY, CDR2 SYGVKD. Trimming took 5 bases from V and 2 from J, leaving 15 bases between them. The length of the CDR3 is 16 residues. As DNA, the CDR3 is TGTGCCATCAGTCGAACTCAGGCCAGTAACACCGGGGAGCTGTTTTTT. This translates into CAISRTQASNTGELFF.

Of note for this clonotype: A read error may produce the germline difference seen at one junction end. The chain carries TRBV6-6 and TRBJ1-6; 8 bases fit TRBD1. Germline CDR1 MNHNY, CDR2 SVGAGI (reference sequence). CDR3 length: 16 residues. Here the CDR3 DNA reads TGTGCCACCAGTTACTCGGCAGGGGGCTTAAATTCACCCCACCACTTT. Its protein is CATSYSAGGLNSPHHF.

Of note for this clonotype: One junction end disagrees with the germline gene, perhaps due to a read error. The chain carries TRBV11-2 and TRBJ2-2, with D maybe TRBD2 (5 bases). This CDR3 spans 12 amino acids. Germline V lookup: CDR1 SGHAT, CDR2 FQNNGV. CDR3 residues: CTSSPQNGELFF. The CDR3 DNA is TGTACCAGCAGCCCTCAGAACGGGGAACTGTTTTTT.

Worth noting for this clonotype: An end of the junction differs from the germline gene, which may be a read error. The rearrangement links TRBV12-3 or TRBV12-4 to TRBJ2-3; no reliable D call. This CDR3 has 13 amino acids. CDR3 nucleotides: TGTGCCAGCATTTTAGGGTGGACAGATACGCAGTATTTT. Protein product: CASILGWTDTQYF.

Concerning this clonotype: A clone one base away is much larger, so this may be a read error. The CDR3 reads CASSPDKFGTREVYF. The CDR3 nucleotides read TGTGCCAGCAGTCCTGACAAATTTGGGACACGGGAGGTGTACTTC. The rearrangement links TRBV12-3 or TRBV12-4 to TRBJ2-4; possible D gene TRBD2, 7 bases. The V and J ends lost 5 bases and 15 bases respectively, with 26 bases between them. There are 15 residues in the CDR3.

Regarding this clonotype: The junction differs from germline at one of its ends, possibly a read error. The CDR3 DNA reads as TGTGCCAGCAGCCAAGAGGCGGTGTCTGAGGCCAACGTCCAGACTTTC. It codes for CASSQEAVSEANVQTF. The gene calls are TRBV4-3 and TRBJ2-6; D is unresolved. Germline CDR1 reads LGHNA; CDR2 reads YSLEER. The CDR3 is 16 residues long.

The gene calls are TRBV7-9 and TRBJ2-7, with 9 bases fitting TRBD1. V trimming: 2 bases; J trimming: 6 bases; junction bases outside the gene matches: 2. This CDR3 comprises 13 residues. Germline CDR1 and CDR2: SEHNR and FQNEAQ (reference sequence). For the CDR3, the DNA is TGTGCCAGCAGCTTAATGACAGGGGGCGAGCAGTACTTC. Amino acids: CASSLMTGGEQYF.

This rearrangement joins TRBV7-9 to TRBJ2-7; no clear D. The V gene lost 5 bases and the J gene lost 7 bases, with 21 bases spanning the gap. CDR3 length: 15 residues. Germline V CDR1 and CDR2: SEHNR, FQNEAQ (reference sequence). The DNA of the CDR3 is TGTGCCAGCAGCCCCACGTCGGATGGAGTCCAGGAGCAGTACTTC. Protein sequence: CASSPTSDGVQEQYF.

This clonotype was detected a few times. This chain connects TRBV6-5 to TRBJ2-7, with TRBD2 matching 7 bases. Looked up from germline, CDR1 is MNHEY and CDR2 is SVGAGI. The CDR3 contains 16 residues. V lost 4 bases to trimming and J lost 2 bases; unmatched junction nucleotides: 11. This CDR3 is CASSSRASGLPYEQYF. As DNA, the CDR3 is TGTGCCAGCAGTTCCCGGGCTAGCGGACTCCCCTACGAGCAGTACTTC.

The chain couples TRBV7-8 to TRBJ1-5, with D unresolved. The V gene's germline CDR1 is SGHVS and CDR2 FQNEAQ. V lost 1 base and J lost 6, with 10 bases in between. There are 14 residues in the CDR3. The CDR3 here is CASSLDPGGQPQHF. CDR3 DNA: TGTGCCAGCAGCTTAGACCCGGGTGGTCAGCCCCAGCATTTT.

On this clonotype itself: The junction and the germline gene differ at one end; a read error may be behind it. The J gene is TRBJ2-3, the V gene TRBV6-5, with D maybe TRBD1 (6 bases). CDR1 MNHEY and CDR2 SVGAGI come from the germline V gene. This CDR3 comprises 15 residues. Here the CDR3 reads CTSSPTRGSTDTQYF. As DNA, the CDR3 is TGTACCAGCAGCCCCACCAGGGGCAGCACAGATACGCAGTATTTT.

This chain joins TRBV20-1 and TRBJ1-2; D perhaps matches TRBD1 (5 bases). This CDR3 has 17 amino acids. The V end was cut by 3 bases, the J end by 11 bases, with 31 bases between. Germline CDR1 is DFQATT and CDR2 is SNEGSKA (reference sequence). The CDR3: CSASSYQSGHGEEGYTF. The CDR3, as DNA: TGCAGTGCTAGTTCTTATCAGTCAGGGCACGGGGAGGAGGGATACACCTTC.

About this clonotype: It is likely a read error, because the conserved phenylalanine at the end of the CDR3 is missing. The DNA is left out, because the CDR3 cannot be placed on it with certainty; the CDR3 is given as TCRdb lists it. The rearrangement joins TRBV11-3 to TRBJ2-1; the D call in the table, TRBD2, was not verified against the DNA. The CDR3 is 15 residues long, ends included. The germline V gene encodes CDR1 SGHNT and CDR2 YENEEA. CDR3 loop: CASSLGASVGGEQFI.

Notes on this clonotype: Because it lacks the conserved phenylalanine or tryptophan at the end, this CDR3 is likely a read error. The CDR3 DNA sequence: TGTGCCAGCAGTTTATCAGCTCTTACCATTCAGCCCCAGCATTTA. This sequence encodes CASSLSALTIQPQHL. This chain links TRBV12-3 or TRBV12-4 with TRBJ1-5; D not resolved. Trimming shortened V by 2 bases and J by 6 bases, and 14 bases separated the two germline ends. The CDR3 runs 15 residues.

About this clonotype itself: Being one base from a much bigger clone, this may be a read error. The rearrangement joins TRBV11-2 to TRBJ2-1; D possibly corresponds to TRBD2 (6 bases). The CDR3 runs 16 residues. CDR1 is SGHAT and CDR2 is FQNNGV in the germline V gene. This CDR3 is CASNLAPIAAFNEQFF. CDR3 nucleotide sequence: TGTGCCAGCAACTTAGCCCCGATAGCGGCCTTTAATGAGCAGTTCTTC.

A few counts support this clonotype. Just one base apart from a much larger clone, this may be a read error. CDR3 sequence reads: CASSLETSGSSYSEQFF. The CDR3 nucleotides are TGTGCCAGCAGCTTAGAGACTAGCGGGAGCTCCTACAGTGAGCAGTTCTTC. This chain connects TRBV11-1 to TRBJ2-1; 12 nucleotides line up with TRBD2. From germline, CDR1 is SGHAT and CDR2 FQDESV (reference sequence). This CDR3 has 17 residues.

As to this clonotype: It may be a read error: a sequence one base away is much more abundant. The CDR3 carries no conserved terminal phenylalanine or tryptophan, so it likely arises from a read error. In DNA form, the CDR3 reads TGTGCCAGCAGCCCCGGGACAGATAACTACAATGAGCAGTTCATC. Protein product: CASSPGTDNYNEQFI. This chain joins TRBV5-4 and TRBJ2-1, with 7 bases that match TRBD1. Germline CDR1 and CDR2: SGHNT and YYREEE (reference sequence). Trimming cost V 4 bases and J 3 bases; bases outside gene matches: 7. The length of the CDR3 is 15 residues.

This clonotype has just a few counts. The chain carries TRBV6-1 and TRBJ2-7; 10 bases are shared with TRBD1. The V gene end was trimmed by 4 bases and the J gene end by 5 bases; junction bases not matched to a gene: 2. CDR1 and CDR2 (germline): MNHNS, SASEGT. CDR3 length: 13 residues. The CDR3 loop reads CASSGDRGDEQYF. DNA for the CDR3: TGTGCCAGCAGTGGGGACAGGGGCGACGAGCAGTACTTC.